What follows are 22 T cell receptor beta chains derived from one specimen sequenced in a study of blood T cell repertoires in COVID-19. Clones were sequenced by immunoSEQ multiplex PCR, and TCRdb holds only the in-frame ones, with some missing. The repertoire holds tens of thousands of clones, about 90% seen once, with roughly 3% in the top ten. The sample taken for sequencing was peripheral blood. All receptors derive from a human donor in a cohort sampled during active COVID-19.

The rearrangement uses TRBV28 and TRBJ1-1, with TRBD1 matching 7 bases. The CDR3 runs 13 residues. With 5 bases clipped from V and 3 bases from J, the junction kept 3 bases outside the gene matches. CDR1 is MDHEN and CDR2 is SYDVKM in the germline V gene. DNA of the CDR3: TGTGCCAGCAGTGTGGGACAGCACACTGAAGCTTTCTTT. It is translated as CASSVGQHTEAFF.

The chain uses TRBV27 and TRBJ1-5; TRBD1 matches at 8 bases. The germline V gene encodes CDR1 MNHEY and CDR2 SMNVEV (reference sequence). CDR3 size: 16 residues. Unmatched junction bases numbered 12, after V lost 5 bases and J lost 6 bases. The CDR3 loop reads CASSKSQGAGGQPQHF. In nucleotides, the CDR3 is TGTGCCAGCAGTAAATCCCAGGGGGCAGGTGGTCAGCCCCAGCATTTT.

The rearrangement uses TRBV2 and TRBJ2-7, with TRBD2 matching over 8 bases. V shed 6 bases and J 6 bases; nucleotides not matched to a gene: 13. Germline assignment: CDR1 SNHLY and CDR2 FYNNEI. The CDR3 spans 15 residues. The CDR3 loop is CASRTISGTPLEQYF. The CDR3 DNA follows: TGTGCCAGCAGGACAATTAGCGGGACTCCACTCGAGCAGTACTTC.

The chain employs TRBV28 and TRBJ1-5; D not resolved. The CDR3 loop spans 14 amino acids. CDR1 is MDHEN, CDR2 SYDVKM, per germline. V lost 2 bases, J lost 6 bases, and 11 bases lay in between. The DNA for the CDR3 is TGTGCCAGCAGTTTAAGAGGGTACGGTCAGCCCCAGCATTTT. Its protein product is CASSLRGYGQPQHF.

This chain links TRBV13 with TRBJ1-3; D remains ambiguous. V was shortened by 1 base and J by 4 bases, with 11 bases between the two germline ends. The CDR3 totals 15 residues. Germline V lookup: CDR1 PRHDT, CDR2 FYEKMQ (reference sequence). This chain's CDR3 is CASSLESHAGNTIYF. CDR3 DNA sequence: TGTGCCAGCAGCTTAGAAAGCCACGCAGGAAACACCATATATTTT.

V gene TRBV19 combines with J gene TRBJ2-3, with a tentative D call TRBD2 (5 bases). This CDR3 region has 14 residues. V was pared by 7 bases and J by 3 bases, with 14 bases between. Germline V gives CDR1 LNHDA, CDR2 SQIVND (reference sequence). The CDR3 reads CASKVSSGTDTQYF. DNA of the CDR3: TGTGCCAGTAAAGTCTCAAGCGGTACAGATACGCAGTATTTT.

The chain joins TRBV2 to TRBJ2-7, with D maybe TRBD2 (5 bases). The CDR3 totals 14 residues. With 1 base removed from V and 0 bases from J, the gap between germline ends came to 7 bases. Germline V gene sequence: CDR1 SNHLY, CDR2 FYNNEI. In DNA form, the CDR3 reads TGTGCCAGCAGTGAAGGGCGGGCCTCCTACGAGCAGTACTTC. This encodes CASSEGRASYEQYF.

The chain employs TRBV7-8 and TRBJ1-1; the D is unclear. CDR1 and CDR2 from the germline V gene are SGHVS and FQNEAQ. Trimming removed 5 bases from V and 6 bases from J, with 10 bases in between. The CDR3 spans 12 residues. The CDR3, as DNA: TGTGCCAGCAGCCCAGTGGTGGCTGAAGCTTTCTTT. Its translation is CASSPVVAEAFF.

CDR3 bases: TGTGCCAGCAGTGAAAGACAGGGGTCCGGGGAGCTGTTTTTT. Translation gives CASSERQGSGELFF. The V gene is TRBV6-1, the J gene TRBJ2-2, with TRBD1 identical over 8 bases. The length of the CDR3 is 14 residues. The ends lost 2 bases at V and 6 bases at J; junction bases unmatched: 2. Germline V CDR1 and CDR2: MNHNS, SASEGT.

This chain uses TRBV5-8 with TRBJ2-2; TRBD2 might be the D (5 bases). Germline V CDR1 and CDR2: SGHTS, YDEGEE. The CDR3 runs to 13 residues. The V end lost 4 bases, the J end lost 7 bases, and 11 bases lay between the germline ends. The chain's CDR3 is CASSPRVFGELFF. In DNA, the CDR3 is TGTGCCAGCAGCCCGCGGGTGTTCGGGGAGCTGTTTTTT.

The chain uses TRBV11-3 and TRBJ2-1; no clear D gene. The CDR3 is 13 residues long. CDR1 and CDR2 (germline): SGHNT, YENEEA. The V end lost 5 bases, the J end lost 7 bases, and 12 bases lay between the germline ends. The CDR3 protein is CASSQSHLNEQFF. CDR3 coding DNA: TGTGCCAGCAGCCAATCCCACCTAAATGAGCAGTTCTTC.

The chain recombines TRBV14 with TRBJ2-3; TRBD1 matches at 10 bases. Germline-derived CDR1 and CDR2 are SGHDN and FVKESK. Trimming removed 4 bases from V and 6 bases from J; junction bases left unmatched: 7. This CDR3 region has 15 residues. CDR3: CASSPRTGGRDTQYF. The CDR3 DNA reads TGTGCCAGCAGCCCCCGGACAGGGGGAAGGGATACGCAGTATTTT.

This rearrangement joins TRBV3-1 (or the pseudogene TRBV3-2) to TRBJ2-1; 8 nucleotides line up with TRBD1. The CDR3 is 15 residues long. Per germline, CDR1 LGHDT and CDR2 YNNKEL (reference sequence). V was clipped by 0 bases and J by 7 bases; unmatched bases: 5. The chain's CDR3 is CASSQDQGAWNEQFF. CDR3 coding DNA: TGTGCCAGCAGCCAAGATCAGGGGGCCTGGAATGAGCAGTTCTTC.

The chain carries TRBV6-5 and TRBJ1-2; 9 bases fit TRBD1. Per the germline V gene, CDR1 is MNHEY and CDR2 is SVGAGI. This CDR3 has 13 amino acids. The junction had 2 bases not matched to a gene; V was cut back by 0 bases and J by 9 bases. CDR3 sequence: CASSYSDRGSYTF. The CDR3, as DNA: TGTGCCAGCAGTTACTCGGACAGGGGTAGCTACACCTTC.

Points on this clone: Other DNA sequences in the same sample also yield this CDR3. The CDR3 DNA reads TGTGCCAGCAGTTTGCAGGGCTACGAGCAGTACTTC. Translation gives CASSLQGYEQYF. This chain uses TRBV28 with TRBJ2-7; TRBD1 might be the D (5 bases). The V and J ends lost 3 bases and 3 bases respectively, with 6 bases between them. CDR1 is MDHEN, CDR2 SYDVKM, per germline. CDR3 length equals 12 residues. The full variable domain, completed using reference TRBV28 and TRBJ2-7, is DVKVTQSSRYLVKRTGEKVFLECVQDMDHENMFWYRQDPGLGLRLIYFSYDVKMKEKGDIPEGYSVSREKKERFSLILESASTNQTSMYLCASSLQGYEQYFGPGTRLTVT.

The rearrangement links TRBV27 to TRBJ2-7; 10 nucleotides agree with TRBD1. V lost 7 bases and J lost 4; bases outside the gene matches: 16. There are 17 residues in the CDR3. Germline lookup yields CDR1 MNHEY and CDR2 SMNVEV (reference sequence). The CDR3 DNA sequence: TGTGCCAGCAACAACGTCTATCGGACAGGGGGGAATTACGAGCAGTACTTC. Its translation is CASNNVYRTGGNYEQYF.

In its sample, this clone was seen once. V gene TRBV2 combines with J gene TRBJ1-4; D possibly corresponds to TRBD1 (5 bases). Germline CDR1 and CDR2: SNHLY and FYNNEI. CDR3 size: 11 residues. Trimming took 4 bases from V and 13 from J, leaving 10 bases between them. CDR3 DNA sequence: TGTGCCAGCAGTGGGGGCACGGGACTGTTTTTT. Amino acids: CASSGGTGLFF.

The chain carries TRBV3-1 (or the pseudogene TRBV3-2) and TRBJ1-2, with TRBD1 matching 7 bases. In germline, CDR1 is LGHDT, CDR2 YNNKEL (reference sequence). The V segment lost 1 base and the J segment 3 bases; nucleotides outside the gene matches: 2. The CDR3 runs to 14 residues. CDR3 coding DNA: TGTGCCAGCAGCCAAGCCGGGACAGACTATGGCTACACCTTC. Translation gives CASSQAGTDYGYTF.

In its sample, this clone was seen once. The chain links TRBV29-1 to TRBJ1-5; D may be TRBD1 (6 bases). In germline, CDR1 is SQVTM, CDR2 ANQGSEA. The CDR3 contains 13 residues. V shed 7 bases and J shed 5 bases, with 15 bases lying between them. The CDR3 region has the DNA TGCAGCGCTGGGGCAGGGGTGGATCAGCCCCAGCATTTT. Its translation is CSAGAGVDQPQHF.

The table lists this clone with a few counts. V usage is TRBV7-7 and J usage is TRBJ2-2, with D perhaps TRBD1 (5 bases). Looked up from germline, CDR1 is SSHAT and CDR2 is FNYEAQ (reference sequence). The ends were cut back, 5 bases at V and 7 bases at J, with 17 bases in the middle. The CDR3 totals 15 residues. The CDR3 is CASSPHSGIGGELFF. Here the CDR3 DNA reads TGTGCCAGCAGCCCGCATTCAGGGATCGGCGGGGAGCTGTTTTTT. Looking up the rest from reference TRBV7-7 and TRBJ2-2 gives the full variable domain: GAGVSQSPRYKVTKRGQDVTLRCDPISSHATLYWYQQALGQGPEFLTYFNYEAQPDKSGLPSDRFSAERPEGSISTLTIQRTEQRDSAMYRCASSPHSGIGGELFFGEGSRLTVL.

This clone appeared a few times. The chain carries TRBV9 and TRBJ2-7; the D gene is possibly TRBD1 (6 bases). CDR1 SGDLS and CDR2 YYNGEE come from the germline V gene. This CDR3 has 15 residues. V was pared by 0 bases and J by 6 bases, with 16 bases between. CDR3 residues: CASSVGTASLGEQYF. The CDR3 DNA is TGTGCCAGCAGCGTAGGGACAGCGTCCTTGGGCGAGCAGTACTTC.

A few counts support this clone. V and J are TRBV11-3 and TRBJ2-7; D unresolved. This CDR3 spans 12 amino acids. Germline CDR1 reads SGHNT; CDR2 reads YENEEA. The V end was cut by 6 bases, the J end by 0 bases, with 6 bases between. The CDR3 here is CASSDNSYEQYF. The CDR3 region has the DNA TGTGCCAGCAGTGACAACTCCTACGAGCAGTACTTC.